This T cell receptor (beta chain) was sequenced in a study of OX40 agonist ivuxolimab in advanced cancers. For the study at large: There were three patients with partial responses, one having hepatocellular carcinoma and two cutaneous melanoma.

Produced via immunoSEQ multiplex PCR; TCRdb's table is partial and in-frame only. Among around 66,000 clones listed, more than 85% were seen once. V was pared by 6 bases and J by 0 bases, with 14 bases between. The CDR3 has 15 residues. The germline V gene encodes CDR1 LNHDA and CDR2 SQIVND (reference sequence). The chain links TRBV19 to TRBJ1-1; weak D call: TRBD1 (5 bases). The starting material was CD4+ or CD8+ T cells sorted from blood, obtained in a trial of the OX40 agonist ivuxolimab. This sequence was found in an adult with an advanced solid tumor such as melanoma, head and neck, liver or kidney cancer. The CDR3 DNA sequence: TGTGCCAGTAGGCATCGAGAGGGGTTGAACACTGAAGCTTTCTTT. It encodes CASRHREGLNTEAFF.